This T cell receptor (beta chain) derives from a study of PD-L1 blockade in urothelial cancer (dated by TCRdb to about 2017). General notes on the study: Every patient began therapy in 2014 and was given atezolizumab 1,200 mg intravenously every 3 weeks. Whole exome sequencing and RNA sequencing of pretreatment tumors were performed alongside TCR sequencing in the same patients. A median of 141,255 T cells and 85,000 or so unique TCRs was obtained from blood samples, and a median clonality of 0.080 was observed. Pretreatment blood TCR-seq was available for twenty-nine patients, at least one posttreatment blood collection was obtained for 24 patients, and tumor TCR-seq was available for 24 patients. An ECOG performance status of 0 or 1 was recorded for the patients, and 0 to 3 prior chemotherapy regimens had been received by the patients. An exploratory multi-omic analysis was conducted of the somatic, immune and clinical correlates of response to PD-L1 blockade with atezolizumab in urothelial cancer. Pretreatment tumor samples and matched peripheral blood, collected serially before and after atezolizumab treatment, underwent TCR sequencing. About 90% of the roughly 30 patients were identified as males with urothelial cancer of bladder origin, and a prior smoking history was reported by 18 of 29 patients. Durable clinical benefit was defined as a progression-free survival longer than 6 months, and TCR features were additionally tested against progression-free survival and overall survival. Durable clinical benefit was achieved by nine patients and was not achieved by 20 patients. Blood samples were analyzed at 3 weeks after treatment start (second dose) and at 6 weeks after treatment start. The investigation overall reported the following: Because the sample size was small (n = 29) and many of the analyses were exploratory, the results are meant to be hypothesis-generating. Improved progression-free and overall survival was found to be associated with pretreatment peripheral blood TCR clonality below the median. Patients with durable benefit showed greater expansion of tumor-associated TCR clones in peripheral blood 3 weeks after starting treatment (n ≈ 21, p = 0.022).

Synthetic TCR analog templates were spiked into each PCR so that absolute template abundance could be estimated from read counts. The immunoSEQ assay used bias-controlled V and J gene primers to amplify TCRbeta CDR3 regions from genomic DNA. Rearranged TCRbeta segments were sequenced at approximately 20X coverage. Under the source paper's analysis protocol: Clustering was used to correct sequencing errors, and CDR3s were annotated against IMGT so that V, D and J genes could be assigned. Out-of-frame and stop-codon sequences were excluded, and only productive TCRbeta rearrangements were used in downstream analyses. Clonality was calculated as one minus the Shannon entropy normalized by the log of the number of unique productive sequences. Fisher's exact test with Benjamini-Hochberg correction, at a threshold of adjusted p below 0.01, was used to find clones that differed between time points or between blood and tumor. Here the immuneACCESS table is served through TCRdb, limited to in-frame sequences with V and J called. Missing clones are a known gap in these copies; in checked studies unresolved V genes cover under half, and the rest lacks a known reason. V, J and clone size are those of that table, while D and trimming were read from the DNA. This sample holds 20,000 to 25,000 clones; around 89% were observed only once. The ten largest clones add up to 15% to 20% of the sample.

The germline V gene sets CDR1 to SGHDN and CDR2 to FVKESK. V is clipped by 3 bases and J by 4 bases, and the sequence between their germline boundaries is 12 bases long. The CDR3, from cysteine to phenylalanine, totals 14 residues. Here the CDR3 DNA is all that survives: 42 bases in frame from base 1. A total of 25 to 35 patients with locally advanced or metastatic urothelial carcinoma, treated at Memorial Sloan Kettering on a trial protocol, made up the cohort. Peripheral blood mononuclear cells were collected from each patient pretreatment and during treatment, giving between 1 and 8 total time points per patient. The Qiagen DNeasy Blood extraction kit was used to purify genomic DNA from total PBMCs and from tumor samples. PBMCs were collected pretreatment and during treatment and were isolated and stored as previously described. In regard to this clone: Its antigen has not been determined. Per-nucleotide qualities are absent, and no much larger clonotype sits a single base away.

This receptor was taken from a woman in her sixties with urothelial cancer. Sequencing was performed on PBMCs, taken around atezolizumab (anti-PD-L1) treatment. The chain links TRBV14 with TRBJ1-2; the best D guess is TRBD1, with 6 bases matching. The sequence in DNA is TGTGCCAGCAGCCAGGTACAGGGTCCCTATGGCTACACCTTC. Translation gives CASSQVQGPYGYTF. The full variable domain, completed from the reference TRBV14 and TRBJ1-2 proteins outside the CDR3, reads EAGVTQFPSHSVIEKGQTVTLRCDPISGHDNLYWYRRVMGKEIKFLLHFVKESKQDESGMPNNRFLAERTGGTYSTLKVQPAELEDSGVYFCASSQVQGPYGYTFGSGTRLTVV.